This T cell receptor (beta chain) was sequenced in a study of blood T cells in healthy people across ages. Findings and limits, study-wide: Estimated diversity that came from one million T cells was considered an underestimate.

Primers used in a second PCR of roughly 7 to 11 cycles were a sample-barcoded 5' primer and a J-beta primer mix. Every cDNA molecule carried a tag from a template-switch adaptor bearing 12 random nucleotides. MiXCR, applied by TCRdb to the 5' RACE reads, yields one record per CDR3 protein. Altogether about 1.5 million distinct CDR3 sequences are present, around two fifths being singletons, with the ten largest covering 7.9%. The V end was cut by 2 bases, the J end by 8 bases, with 19 bases between. Germline CDR1 is MNHEY and CDR2 is SMNVEV (reference sequence). This CDR3 comprises 16 residues. This clonotype was counted between two and nine times. Its antigen is not identified.

The TCR comes from a young woman in good health. Sequenced input: blood. The chain joins TRBV27 to TRBJ2-1; tentatively, D is TRBD1 (9 bases). CDR3 DNA sequence: TGTGCCAGCAGTTTAGCGGGGGGACAGGGTTGGTATGAGCAGTTCTTC. Amino acid sequence: CASSLAGGQGWYEQFF.